This record covers a single T cell receptor beta chain. This clone has more than one count but fewer than ten. Its antigen is currently not known. No qualities accompany the bases; no much larger clone lies one base away. The cohort was made up of 666 healthy bone marrow donors. At the time of sampling, every cohort member was nominally healthy, though immune exposures that went unrecorded were likely present. The donor was CMV seronegative and belonged to the group of around 350 seronegative cohort members. Each donor provided a peripheral blood sample, and peripheral blood mononuclear cells were used for TCR beta sequencing. Genomic DNA was extracted from the blood cell samples with the Qiagen DNeasy Blood Extraction Kit. Library preparation used the immunoSEQ multiplex PCR assay. The multiplex PCR relied on a mix of 60 forward primers for TCR Vbeta segments and 13 reverse primers for TCR Jbeta segments. The CDR3 region of rearranged TCR beta genes was amplified from genomic DNA by a multiplex PCR assay. On the Illumina HiSeq System, the amplified TCR beta libraries were sequenced as 87-base-pair reads. The published analysis was carried out like this. In a later analysis, around 80 million unique TCR beta chains were counted across the 500 to 850 repertoires, and about 9.9 million of these chains were shared by at least two donors. A nearest-neighbor algorithm error-corrected the raw reads and collapsed the reads into unique sequences, merging closely related sequences to remove PCR and sequencing errors. Alignment of CDR3 sequences to IMGT reference sequences was used to assign V, D and J gene segments. For a sequence to be retained, a match of at least six nucleotides was required to both a V gene segment and a J gene segment. Rearrangements were classified as productive when the CDR3 lacked stop codons and remained in frame with V and J, and all other rearrangements were classified as non-productive. Following IMGT convention, CDR3 was defined as the stretch from the second conserved V-encoded cysteine up to the conserved J-encoded phenylalanine. The earlier analysis of about 590 of the donors excluded sequences that lacked an unambiguous match to a single V gene segment. An earlier analysis of fewer than 750 of the donors classified V segments as functional when productive rearrangements were above 56.7% and as segregating when the standard deviation between donors was above 5%. To diagnose cytomegalovirus status from the catalog of TCR beta chain sequences, a statistical classification framework was built. In a later analysis, TCR nucleotide sequences were compared against IMGT/GENE-DB human TR gene sequences so that V and J genes could be assigned. In a later analysis, CDR3 sequences and most-parsimonious VDJ recombination scenarios were assigned using the TCRdist pipeline. A later analysis defined each TCR beta chain by its CDR3 amino acid sequence plus V-gene family, and excluded reads lacking a unique V-gene family. In a later analysis, 450 to 600 highly shared, low-generation-probability nucleotide sequences were removed to address suspected cross-contamination and a sequencing artifact. A later analysis calculated a clonal expansion index for each public chain from normalized within-repertoire ranks of inferred template counts. In a later analysis, generation probabilities were computed using a VDJ recombination model fitted to out-of-frame rearrangements, and the results were checked against IGoR. A later analysis scored TCR-TCR, TCR-HLA and TCR-CMV co-occurrence with hypergeometric tests, applying a repertoire-size bias correction to TCR pairs. In a later analysis, false discovery rates were estimated by permuting HLA or CMV assignments 20 times. In a later analysis, co-occurring TCRs were grouped with DBSCAN, and TCRdist sequence similarity was added when clustering was performed within HLA-allele-positive subsets. Co-occurrence clustering excluded repertoires with fewer than 30,000 or more than 120,000 public chains, plus five with anomalous nucleotide sharing. Held by TCRdb, this immuneACCESS table contains in-frame sequences only and omits some clones. Under half of the omission traces to an unresolved V gene where checked; the cause of the rest is unknown. That table gives V, J and clone size, and the DNA gave D and trimming. For this sample there are about 98,000 clones; around 70% appear just once. Roughly 1.2% of the sample is in the top ten clones.

The sample comes from a study of cytomegalovirus exposure and HLA in healthy donors (dated by TCRdb to 2016 to 2017). Some background on the complete study: An earlier analysis of roughly 500 of the donors reported roughly 300 Gb of sequence data and 95 million to 140 million unique TCR beta sequences obtained from 180 million or so T cells. Approximately 310 gigabases of sequencing data and around 80 million unique TCR sequences made up an early release that covered approximately 650 HLA-typed donors. The genetic ancestry cluster associated with self-reported Caucasian donors included over 80% of the approximately 410 genotyped donors. The aim of the study was to test whether cataloging public T cell receptors could identify signatures of past pathogen exposure. The study profiled the T cell repertoires of some 610 subjects by immunosequencing and related them to cytomegalovirus serostatus. Besides the first cohort of approximately 710 subjects, a separate validation cohort made up of over 100 different subjects was used. The study combined high-throughput TCR immunosequencing, statistical association of individual TCRs with disease status, and machine learning to predict cytomegalovirus infection status. A later analysis re-examined previously published TCR beta repertoires from about 700 donors and added high-resolution HLA genotyping to investigate patterns of TCR occurrence. Rather than drawing on any new phenotypic data, the later analysis identified candidate immune exposures from TCR beta sequences and the way those sequences occurred across donors. An earlier analysis of around 540 of the donors applied high-throughput TCR beta sequencing to assess whether each TCR beta V gene segment acted as functional or pseudogenic. Alongside the repertoire data, information on donor age, sex, ethnicity and CMV serostatus was compiled. In a later genetic analysis, genome-wide SNP genotypes for about three fifths of the roughly 670 donors were used, and that subset was treated as a discovery cohort. All discovery cohort repertoires had been generated on a single sequencing platform. Class I and class II HLA loci were covered by the typing at four-digit resolution. Typing coverage differed by locus: A, B, C, DRB1 and DQB1 were typed in roughly 620-630 donors, DQA1 in approximately 520, DPA1 in around 600, and DPB1 in 472. A few DR-DQ haplotypes were treated as single units for association and clustering because of strong linkage in the cohort. On average, about 240,000 unique TCR beta nucleotide sequences were sequenced per donor among 398 genotyped donors of the cohort, with roughly a sixth of those sequences being non-productive.

Germline trimming: 3 bases from V, 12 bases from J; junction bases outside gene matches: 7. CDR1 MDHEN and CDR2 SYDVKM were looked up in the germline V gene. There are 12 amino acids in the CDR3, from cysteine to phenylalanine inclusive. The sequence is cut down to CDR3 DNA, 36 bases in frame from base 1. Overall results and qualifications from the work: The classifier was reported to diagnose cytomegalovirus status with high specificity and sensitivity in both the original and validation cohorts. In vitro tests confirmed that a few of the cytomegalovirus-associated TCR beta chains recognize cytomegalovirus antigens. A later genetic analysis associated a missense DCLRE1C variant with V-gene and J-gene trimming of TCR beta chains, and an independent cohort replicated the association. When HLA alleles, especially DR and DQ, strongly co-occurred, TCR associations were difficult to assign to individual alleles. A group of highly shared sequence variants was considered likely to be a technical artifact of the sequencing pipeline. This cohort had only TCR beta chains sequenced, and the lack of alpha or paired-chain data limited which features could be detected. Sequencing depth was assumed to be roughly uniform across donors in the presence/absence analyses, though that assumption may not hold. A further reported finding was that TCR beta sequences accurately predicted the HLA-A and HLA-B alleles for most subjects in the first cohort. A later analysis found that HLA-associated TCR beta chains were more clonally expanded and had lower generation probabilities than equally common non-associated chains. For the cohort, immune exposure information was limited to CMV serostatus. In the study, around 150 TCR beta chains were listed as associated with cytomegalovirus. Compared with the roughly 600-donor mean, donors in an Asian-associated ancestry cluster had fewer N-insertions in productive TCRs, according to a later genetic analysis. Correlated functional status among segregating V segments might be attributable to linkage disequilibrium, but an unknown experimental factor could not be ruled out. Most TCR sequences were seen in very few donors, while some public TCRs were found in many individuals. The 87-base-pair reads could not distinguish some IMGT-functional V segments, including TRBV6-2 and TRBV6-3, so those segments were excluded. The earlier analysis of around 600 of the donors excluded roughly 16 rarely observed V segments, including chromosome 9 orphons, because counts were too low. In a later analysis, most CMV-associated TCR beta chains were found to appear HLA-restricted, with HLA associations seemingly driven largely by CMV exposure. In a later analysis, several top co-occurrence clusters were reported to appear linked to parvovirus B19, influenza, CMV and Epstein-Barr virus. A later analysis associated roughly 17,000 TCR beta sequences with specific HLA alleles at a false discovery rate of 0.05. In a later analysis, TCR association rates were found to vary across HLA loci, with the most associated TCRs seen for DRB1 alleles and the fewest for HLA-C alleles. Because HLA typing was missing for some donors at each locus, association tests included only the typed subset. It was suggested by the authors that the approach could potentially be generalized to other disease states and immunological phenotypes. An earlier analysis of approximately 600 of the donors showed that most TCR beta V segments appeared in productive rearrangements either about 87% or about 30% of the time, which broadly matched IMGT annotations.

The clonotype comes from a female donor in good health and CMV-seronegative. The sequence joins TRBV28 to TRBJ1-1, with 7 central nucleotides matching TRBD1. Sequencing was done on a sample of PBMCs. The CDR3 sequence is CASSLVGQVTFF. The DNA reads TGTGCCAGCAGTTTGGTTGGACAGGTAACTTTCTTT.